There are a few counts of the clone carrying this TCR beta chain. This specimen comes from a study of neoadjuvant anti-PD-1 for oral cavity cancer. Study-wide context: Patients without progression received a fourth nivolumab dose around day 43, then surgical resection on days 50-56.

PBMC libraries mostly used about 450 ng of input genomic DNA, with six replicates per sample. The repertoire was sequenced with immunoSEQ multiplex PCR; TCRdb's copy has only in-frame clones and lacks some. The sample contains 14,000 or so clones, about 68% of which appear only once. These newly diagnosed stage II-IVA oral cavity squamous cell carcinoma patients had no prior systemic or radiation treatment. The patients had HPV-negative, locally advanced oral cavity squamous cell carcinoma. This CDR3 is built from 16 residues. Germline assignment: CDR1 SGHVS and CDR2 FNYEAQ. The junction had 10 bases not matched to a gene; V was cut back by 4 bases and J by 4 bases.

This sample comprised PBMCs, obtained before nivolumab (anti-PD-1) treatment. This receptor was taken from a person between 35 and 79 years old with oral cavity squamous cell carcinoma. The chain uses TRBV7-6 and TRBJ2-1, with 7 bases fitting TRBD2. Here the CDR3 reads CASSSYGGSRYNEQFF. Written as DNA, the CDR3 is TGTGCCAGCAGCTCCTATGGCGGGAGTCGATACAATGAGCAGTTCTTC. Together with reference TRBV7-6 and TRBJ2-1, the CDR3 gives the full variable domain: GAGVSQSPRYKVTKRGQDVALRCDPISGHVSLYWYRQALGQGPEFLTYFNYEAQQDKSGLPNDRFSAERPEGSISTLTIQRTEQRDSAMYRCASSSYGGSRYNEQFFGPGTRLTVL.